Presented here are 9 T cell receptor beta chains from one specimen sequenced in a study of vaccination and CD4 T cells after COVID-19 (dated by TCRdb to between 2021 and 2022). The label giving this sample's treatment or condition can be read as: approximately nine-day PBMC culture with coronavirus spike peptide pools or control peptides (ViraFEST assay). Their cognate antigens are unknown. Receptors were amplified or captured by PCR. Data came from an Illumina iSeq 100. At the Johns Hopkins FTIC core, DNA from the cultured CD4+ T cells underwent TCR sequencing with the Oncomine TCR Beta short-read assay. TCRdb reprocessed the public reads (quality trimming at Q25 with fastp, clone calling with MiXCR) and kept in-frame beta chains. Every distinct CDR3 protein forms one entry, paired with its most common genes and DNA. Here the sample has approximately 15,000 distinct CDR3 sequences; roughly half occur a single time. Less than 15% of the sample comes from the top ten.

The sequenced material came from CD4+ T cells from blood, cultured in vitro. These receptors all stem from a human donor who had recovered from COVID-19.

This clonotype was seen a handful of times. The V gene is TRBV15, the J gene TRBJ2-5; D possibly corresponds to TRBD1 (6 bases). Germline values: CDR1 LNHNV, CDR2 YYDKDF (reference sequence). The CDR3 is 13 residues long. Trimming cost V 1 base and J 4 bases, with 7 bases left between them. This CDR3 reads CATSRVGGETQYF. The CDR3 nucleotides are TGTGCCACCAGCAGAGTAGGGGGAGAGACCCAGTACTTC.

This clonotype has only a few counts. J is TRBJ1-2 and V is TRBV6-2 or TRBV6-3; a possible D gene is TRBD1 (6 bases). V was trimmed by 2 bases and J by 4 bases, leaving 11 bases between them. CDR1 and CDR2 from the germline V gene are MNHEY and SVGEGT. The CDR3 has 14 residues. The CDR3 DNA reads TGTGCCAGCAGTTACCTGGGGGCCGGCTATGGCTACACCTTC. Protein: CASSYLGAGYGYTF.

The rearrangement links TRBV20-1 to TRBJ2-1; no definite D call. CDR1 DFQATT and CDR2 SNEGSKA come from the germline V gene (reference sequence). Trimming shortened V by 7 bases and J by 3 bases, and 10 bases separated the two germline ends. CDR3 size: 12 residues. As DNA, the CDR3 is TGCAGTGGGGCCAAAAACTACAATGAGCAGTTCTTC. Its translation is CSGAKNYNEQFF.

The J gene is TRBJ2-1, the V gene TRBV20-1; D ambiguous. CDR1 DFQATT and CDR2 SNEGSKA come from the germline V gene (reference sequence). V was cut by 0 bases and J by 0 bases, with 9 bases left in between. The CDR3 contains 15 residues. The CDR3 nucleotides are TGCAGTGCTAGAGATCTGGATAACTCCTACAATGAGCAGTTCTTC. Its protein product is CSARDLDNSYNEQFF.

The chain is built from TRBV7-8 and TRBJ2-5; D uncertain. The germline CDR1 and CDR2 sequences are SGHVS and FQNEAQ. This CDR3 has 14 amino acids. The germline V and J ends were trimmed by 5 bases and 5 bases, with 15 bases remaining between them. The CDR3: CASSPRELGETQYF. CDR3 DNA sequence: TGTGCCAGCAGCCCGCGAGAGCTCGGGGAGACCCAGTACTTC.

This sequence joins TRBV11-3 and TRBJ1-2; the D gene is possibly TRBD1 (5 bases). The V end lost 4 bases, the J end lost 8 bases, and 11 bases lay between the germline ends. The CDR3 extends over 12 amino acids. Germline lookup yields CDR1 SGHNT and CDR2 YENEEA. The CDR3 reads CASSSQGDGYTF. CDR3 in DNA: TGTGCCAGCAGCTCGCAAGGGGACGGCTACACCTTC. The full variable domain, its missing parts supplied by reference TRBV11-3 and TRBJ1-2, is EAGVVQSPRYKIIEKKQPVAFWCNPISGHNTLYWYLQNLGQGPELLIRYENEEAVDDSQLPKDRFSAERLKGVDSTLKIQPAELGDSAVYLCASSSQGDGYTFGSGTRLTVV.

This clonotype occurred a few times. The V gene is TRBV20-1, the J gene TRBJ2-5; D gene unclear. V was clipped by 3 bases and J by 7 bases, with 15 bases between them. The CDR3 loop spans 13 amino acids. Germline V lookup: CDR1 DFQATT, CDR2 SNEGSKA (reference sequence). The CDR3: CSARIGVGGTQYF. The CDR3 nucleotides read TGCAGTGCTAGGATTGGAGTCGGTGGGACCCAGTACTTC.

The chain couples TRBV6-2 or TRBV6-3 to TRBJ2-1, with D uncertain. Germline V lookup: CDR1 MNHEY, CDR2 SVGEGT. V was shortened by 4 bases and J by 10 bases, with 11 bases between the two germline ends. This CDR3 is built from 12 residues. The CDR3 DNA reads TGTGCCAGCAGTTGGACGGTGGTGGAGCAGTTCTTC. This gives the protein CASSWTVVEQFF.

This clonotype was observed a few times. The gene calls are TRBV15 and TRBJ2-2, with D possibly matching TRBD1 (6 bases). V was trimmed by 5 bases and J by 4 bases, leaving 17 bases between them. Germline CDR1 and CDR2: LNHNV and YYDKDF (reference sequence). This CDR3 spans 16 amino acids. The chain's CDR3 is CATSLYRDTATGELFF. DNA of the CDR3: TGTGCCACCAGCCTCTACCGGGACACGGCCACCGGGGAGCTGTTTTTT.